This note documents a single T cell receptor beta chain sequence. Its antigen is not known. TCRdb ran MiXCR on the multiplex PCR reads and lists one entry per CDR3 protein. The table has over 150,000 distinct CDR3 sequences, 31% seen once; the top ten hold approximately 4.5%. The lymph nodes were axillary draining lymph nodes from breast cancer patients. The entry originates in a study of breast tumors, draining lymph nodes, adjacent tissues. Whole-study results and caveats: Luminal-like breast cancer showed significantly higher tumor–nontumor repertoire similarity than basal-like.

This CDR3 spans 16 amino acids. Trimming took 3 bases from V and 9 from J; bases not matched to a gene: 11. Germline-derived CDR1 and CDR2 are SEHNR and FQNEAQ (reference sequence). The source is a female donor with breast cancer. Some clones in this sample may be carry-over from other donors' samples. This rearrangement joins TRBV7-9 to TRBJ2-1; the match to TRBD2 covers 10 bases. Sequencing was done on a sample of axillary lymph node tissue. The CDR3: CASSFVPGLAIPEQFF. CDR3 bases: TGTGCCAGCAGCTTCGTTCCGGGACTAGCGATACCTGAGCAGTTCTTC.